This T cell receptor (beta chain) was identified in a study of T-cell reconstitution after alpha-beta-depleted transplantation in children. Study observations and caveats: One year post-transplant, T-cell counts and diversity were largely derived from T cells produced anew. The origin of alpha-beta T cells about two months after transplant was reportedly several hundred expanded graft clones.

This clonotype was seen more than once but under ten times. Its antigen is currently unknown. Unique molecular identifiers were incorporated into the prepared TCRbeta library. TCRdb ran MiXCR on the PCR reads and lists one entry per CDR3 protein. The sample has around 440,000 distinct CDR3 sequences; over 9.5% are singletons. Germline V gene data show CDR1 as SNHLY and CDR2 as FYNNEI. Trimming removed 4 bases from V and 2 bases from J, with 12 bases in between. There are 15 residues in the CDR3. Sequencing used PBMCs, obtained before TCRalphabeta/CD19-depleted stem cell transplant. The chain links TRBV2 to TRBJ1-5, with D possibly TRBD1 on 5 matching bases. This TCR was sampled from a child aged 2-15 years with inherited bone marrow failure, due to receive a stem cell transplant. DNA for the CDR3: TGTGCCAGCAGTGGGGAGATGGGGGGCAATCAGCCCCAGCATTTT. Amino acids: CASSGEMGGNQPQHF.